This T cell receptor beta chain was recorded in a study of T cells in Graves' hyperthyroidism and ophthalmopathy. There are many counts of this clonotype. Inclusion characteristics of ophthalmopathy patients comprised a Clinical Activity Score of at least 3, a NOSPECS grade of at least 4, and duration under 3 months. Criteria for exclusion of patients were uncontrolled infection, other autoimmune disease, pregnancy or lactation. The CDR3 sequence is 14 residues long. Germline V gene data show CDR1 as MNHEY and CDR2 as SMNVEV (reference sequence). Trimming removed 8 bases from V and 0 bases from J, with 13 bases in between. TCR beta CDR3 regions were amplified from RNA. First-round RT-PCR with HTBI primers amplified the TCR CDR3 region. TCRdb re-derived calls from the multiplex PCR reads in MiXCR, one entry per CDR3 protein. The profile shows around 530,000 distinct CDR3 sequences, over 15% of them singletons.

The TCR originated in a woman aged 18-29 years with Graves' ophthalmopathy. What was sequenced was blood. The V call is TRBV27, the J call TRBJ1-1; D call uncertain. The CDR3 DNA is TGTGCCAGCGGGTCACCCAATTTGAACACTGAAGCTTTCTTT. Residues: CASGSPNLNTEAFF.